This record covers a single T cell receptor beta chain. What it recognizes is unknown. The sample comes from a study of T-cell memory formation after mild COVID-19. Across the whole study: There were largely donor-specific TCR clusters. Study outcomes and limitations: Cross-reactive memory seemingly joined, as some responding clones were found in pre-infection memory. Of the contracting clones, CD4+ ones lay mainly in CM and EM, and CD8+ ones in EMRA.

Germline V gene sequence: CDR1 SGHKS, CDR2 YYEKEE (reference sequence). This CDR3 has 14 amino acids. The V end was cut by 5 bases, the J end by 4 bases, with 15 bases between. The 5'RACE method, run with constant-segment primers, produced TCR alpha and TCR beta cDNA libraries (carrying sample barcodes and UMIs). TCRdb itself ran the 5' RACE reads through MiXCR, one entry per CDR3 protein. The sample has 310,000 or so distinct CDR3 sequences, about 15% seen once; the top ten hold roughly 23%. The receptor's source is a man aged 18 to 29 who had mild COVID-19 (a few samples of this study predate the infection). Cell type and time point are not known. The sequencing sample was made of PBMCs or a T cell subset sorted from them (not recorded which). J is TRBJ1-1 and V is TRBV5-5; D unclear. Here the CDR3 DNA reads TGTGCCAGCAGGGACGCGCAGGTGACCACTGAAGCTTTCTTT. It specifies CASRDAQVTTEAFF.